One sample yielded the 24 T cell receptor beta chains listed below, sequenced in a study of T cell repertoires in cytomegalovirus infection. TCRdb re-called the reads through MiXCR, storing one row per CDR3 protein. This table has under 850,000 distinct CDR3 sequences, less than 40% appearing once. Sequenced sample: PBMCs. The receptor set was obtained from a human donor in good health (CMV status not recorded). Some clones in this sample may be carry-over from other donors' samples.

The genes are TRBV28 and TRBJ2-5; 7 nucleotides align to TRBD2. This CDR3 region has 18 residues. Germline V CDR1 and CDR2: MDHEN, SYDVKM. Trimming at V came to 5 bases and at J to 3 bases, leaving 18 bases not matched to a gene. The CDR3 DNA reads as TGTGCCAGCAGTCCACCTCTAGCGGAGCTTAAACCCGAAGAGACCCAGTACTTC. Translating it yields CASSPPLAELKPEETQYF.

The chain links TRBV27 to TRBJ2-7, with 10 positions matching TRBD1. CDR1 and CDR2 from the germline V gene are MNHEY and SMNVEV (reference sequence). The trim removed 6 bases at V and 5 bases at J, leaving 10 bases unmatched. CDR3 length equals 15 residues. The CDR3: CASSSTGQGSHEQYF. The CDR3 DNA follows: TGTGCCAGCAGCTCTACGGGACAGGGGAGCCACGAGCAGTACTTC.

The DNA for the CDR3 is TGTGCCAGTAGTATAATCGGAGGGCAAGAGACCCAGTACTTC. Translated, it gives CASSIIGGQETQYF. The chain joins TRBV19 to TRBJ2-5; D perhaps matches TRBD2 (6 bases). Germline CDR1 LNHDA, CDR2 SQIVND (reference sequence). With 2 bases removed from V and 2 bases from J, the gap between germline ends came to 9 bases. The CDR3 loop spans 14 amino acids.

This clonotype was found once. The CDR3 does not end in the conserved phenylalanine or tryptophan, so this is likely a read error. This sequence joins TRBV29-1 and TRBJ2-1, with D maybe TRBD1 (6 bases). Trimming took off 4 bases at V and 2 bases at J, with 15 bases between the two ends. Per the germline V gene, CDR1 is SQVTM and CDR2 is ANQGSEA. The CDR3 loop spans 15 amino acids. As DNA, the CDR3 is TGCAGCGTTGTCCCCGCCGGGACAACCTACAATGAGCAGTTCTGC. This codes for CSVVPAGTTYNEQFC.

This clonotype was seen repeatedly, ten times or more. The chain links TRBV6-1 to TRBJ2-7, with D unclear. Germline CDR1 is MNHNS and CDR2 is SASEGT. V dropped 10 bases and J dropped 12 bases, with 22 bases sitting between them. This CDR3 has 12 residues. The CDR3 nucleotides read TGTGCCACCGACATGGCAGGAATAAGTCTGTACTTC. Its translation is CATDMAGISLYF.

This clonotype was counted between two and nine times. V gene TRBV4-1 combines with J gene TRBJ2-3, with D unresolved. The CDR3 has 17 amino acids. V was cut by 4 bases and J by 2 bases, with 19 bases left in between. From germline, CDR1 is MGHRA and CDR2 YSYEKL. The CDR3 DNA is TGCGCCAGCAGCCCGGAACTCCTACCTCTAGACACAGATACGCAGTATTTT. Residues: CASSPELLPLDTDTQYF.

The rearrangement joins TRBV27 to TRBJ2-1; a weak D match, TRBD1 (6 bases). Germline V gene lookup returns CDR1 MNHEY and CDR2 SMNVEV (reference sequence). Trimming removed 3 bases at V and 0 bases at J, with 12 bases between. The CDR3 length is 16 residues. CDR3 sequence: CASSLTGQYSYNEQFF. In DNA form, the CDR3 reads TGTGCCAGCAGTTTGACAGGACAGTACTCCTACAATGAGCAGTTCTTC.

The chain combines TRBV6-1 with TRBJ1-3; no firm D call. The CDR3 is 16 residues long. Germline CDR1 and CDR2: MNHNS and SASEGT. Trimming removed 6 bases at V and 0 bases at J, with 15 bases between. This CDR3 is CASSTLTLLSGNTIYF. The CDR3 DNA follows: TGTGCCAGCAGCACCTTAACCCTACTCTCTGGAAACACCATATATTTT.

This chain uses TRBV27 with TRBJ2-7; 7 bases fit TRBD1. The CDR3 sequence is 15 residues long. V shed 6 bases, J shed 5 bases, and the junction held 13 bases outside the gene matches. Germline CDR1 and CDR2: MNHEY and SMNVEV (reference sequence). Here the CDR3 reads CASSHPSDRSNEQYF. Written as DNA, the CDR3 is TGTGCCAGCAGCCATCCCTCGGACAGGTCCAACGAGCAGTACTTC.

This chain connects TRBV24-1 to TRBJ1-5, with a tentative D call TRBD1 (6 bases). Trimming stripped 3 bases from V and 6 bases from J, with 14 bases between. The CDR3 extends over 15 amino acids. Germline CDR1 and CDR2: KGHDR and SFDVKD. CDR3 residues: CATSDPTQGGQPQHF. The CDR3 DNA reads TGTGCCACCAGTGATCCTACACAGGGCGGTCAGCCCCAGCATTTT.

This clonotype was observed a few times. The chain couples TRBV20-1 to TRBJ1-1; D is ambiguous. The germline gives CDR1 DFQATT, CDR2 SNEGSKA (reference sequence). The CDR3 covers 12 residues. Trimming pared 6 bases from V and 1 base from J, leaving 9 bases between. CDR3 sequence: CSAKRKNTEAFF. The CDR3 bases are TGCAGTGCCAAAAGAAAGAACACTGAAGCTTTCTTT.

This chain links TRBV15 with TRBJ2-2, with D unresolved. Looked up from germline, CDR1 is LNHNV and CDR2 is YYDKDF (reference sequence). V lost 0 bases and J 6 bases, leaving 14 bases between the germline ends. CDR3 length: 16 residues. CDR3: CATSREVALRAGELFF. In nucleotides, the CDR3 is TGTGCCACCAGCAGAGAAGTAGCCCTAAGGGCCGGGGAGCTGTTTTTT.

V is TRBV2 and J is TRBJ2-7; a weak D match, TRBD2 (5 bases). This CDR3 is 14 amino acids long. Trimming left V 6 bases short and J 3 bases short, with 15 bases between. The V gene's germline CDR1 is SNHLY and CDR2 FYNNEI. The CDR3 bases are TGTGCCAGCAGGGAGGAAAGAGCAGTCTACGAGCAGTACTTC. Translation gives CASREERAVYEQYF.

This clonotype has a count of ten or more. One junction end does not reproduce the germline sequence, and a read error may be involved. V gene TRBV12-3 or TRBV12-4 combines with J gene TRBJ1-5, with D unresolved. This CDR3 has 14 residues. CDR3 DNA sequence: TGTGCCAGCAGCTTAGCCGGATTCAATCAGCCCCAGCATTTT. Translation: CASSLAGFNQPQHF.

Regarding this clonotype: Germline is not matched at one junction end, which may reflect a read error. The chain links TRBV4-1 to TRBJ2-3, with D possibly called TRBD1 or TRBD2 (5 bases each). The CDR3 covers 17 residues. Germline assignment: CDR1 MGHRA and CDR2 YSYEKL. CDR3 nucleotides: TGTGCCAGCAGCCACTCAGGGAGCGGATATAGCACAGATACGCAGTATTTT. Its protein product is CASSHSGSGYSTDTQYF.

The CDR3 DNA is TGCAGTGCTAGAGCGGGCAGCGCCGCGGAGACCCAGTACTTC. The encoded protein is CSARAGSAAETQYF. This sequence joins TRBV20-1 and TRBJ2-5; D gene ambiguous. Trimming removed 1 base at V and 5 bases at J, with 14 bases between. The CDR3 runs to 14 residues. Germline lookup yields CDR1 DFQATT and CDR2 SNEGSKA (reference sequence).

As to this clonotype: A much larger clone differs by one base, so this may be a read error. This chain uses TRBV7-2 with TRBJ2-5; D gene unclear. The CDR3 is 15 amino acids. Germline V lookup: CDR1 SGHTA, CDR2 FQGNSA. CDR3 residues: CASSLMGGHQETQCF. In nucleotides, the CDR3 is TGTGCCAGCAGCTTAATGGGCGGCCACCAAGAGACCCAGTGCTTC.

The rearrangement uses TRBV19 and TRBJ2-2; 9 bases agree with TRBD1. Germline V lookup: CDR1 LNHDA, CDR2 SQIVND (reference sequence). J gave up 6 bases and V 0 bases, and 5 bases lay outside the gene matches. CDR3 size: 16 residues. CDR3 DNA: TGTGCCAGTAGTATAGAGGGGACAGGGTTCGCCGGGGAGCTGTTTTTT. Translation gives CASSIEGTGFAGELFF.

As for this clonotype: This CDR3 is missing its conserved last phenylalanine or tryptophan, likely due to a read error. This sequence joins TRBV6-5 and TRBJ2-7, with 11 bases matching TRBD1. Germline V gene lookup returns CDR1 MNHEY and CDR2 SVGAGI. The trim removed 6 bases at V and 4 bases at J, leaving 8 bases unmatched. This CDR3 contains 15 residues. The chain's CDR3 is CASSWGQGVSYEQYL. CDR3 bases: TGTGCCAGCAGCTGGGGACAGGGGGTTTCTTACGAGCAGTACTTA.

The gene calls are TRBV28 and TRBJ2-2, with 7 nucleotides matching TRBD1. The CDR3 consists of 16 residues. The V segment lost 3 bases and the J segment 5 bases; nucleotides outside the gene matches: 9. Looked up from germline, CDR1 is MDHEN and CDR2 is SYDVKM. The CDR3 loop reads CASSFRQGRGTGELFF. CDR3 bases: TGTGCCAGCAGTTTTAGACAGGGCCGGGGAACCGGGGAGCTGTTTTTT.

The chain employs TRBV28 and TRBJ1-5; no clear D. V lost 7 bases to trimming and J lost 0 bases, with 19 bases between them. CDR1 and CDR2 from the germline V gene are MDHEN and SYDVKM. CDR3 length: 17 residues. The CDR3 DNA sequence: TGTGCCAGCATCTTGGAATCAGAACTTTATAGCAATCAGCCCCAGCATTTT. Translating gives CASILESELYSNQPQHF.

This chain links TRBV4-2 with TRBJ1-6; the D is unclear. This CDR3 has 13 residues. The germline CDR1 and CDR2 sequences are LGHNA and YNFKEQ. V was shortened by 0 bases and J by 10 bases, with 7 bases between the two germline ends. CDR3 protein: CASSQDQQSPLHF. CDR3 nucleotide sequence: TGTGCCAGCAGCCAAGACCAACAGTCACCCCTCCACTTT.

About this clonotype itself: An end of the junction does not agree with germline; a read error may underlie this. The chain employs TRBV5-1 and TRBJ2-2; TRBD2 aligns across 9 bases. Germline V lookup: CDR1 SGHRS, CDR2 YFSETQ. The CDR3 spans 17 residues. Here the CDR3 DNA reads TGCGCCAGCAGCTTTGTCCTAGCGGGGTCAAACACCGGGGAGCTGTATTTT. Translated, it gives CASSFVLAGSNTGELYF. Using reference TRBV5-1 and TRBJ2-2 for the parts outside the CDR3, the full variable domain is KAGVTQTPRYLIKTRGQQVTLSCSPISGHRSVSWYQQTPGQGLQFLFEYFSETQRNKGNFPGRFSGRQFSNSRSEMNVSTLELGDSALYLCASSFVLAGSNTGELYFGEGSRLTVL.

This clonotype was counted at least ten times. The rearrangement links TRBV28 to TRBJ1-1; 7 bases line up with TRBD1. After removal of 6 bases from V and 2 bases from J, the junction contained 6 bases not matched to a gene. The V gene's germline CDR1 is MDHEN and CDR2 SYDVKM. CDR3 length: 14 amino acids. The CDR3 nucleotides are TGTGCCAGCAGACAACAGGGGAAAAACACTGAAGCTTTCTTT. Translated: CASRQQGKNTEAFF.